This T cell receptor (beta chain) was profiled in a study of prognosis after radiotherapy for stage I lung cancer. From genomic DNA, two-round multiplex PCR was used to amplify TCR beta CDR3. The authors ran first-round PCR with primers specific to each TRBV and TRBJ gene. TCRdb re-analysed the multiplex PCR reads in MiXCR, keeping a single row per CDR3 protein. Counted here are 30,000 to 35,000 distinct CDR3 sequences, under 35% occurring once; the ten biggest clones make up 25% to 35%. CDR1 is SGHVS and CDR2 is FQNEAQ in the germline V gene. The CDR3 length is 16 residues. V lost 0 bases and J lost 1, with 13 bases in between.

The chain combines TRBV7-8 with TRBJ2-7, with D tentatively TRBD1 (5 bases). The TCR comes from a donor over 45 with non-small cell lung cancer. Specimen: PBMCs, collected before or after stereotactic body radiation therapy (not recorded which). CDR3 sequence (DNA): TGTGCCAGCAGCTTAGCGCCCTTGACAGTGTCCTACGAGCAGTACTTC. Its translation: CASSLAPLTVSYEQYF.